This T cell receptor (beta chain) is from a study of cytomegalovirus exposure and HLA in healthy donors. PCR used 60 Vbeta primers and 13 Jbeta primers. Repertoires were generated with immunoSEQ multiplex PCR, while TCRdb's copy carries only in-frame clones and drops some. The sample shows 75,000 to 95,000 clones, approximately 63% of them seen only once. The donors comprised healthy bone marrow donors. For this clone: Its matching antigen is unknown.

Study-wide points: In a later analysis, across HLA loci, associated TCR counts were highest for DRB1, lowest for HLA-C. Previously analyzed data showed that most TCR beta V segments were productive at a frequency of about 90% or about 30%. The authors enumerated over 150 TCR beta chains as linked to cytomegalovirus.

The germline V gene encodes CDR1 DFQATT and CDR2 SNEGSKA (reference sequence). Trimming took 4 bases from V and 8 from J, leaving 11 bases between them. The length of the CDR3 is 11 residues. The J gene is TRBJ1-2, the V gene TRBV20-1; TRBD1 might be the D (6 bases). The origin of this receptor is a woman aged 25 to 39 in good health and CMV-seronegative. Source material: PBMCs. The CDR3 region is CSATPGDGYTF. The CDR3 region has the DNA TGCAGTGCTACACCAGGGGACGGCTACACCTTC.